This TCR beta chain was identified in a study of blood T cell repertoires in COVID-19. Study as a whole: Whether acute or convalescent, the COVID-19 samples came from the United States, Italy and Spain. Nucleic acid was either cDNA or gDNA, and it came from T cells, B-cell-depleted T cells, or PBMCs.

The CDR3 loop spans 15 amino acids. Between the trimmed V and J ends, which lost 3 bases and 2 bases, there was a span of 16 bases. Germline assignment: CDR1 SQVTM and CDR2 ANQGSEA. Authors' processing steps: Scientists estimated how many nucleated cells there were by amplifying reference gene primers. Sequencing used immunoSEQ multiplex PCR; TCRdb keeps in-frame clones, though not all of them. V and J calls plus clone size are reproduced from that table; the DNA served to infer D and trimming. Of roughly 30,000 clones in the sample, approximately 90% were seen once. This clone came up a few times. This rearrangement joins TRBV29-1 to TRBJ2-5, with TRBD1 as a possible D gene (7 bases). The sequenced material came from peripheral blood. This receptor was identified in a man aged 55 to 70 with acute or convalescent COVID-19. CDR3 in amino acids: CSVDRGMGGQETQYF. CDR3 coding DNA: TGCAGCGTTGACAGGGGGATGGGGGGACAAGAGACCCAGTACTTC.